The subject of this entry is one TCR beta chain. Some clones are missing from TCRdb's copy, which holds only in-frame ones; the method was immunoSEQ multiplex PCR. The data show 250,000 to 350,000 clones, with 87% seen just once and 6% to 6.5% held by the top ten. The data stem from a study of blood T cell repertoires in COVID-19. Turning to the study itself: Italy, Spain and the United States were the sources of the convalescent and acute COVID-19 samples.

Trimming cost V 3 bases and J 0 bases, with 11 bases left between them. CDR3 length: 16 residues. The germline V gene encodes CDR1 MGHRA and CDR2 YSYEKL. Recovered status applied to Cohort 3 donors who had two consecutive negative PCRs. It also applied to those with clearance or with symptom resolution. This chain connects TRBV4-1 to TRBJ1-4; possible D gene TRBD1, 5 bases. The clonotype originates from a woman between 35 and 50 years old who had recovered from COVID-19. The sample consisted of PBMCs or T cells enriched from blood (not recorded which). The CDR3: CASSHRQSATNEKLFF. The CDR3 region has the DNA TGCGCCAGCAGCCACCGACAGTCTGCAACTAATGAAAAACTGTTTTTT.